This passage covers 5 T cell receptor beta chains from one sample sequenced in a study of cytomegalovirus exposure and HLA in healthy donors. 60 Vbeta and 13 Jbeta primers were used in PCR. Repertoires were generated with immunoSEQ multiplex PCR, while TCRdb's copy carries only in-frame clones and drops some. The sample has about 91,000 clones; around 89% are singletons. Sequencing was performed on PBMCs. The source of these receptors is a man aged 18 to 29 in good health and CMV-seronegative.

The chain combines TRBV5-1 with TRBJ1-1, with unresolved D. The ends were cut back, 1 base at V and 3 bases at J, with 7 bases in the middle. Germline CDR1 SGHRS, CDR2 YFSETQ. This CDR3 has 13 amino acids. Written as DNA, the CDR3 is TGCGCCAGCAGCTTGTTGAGGGACACTGAAGCTTTCTTT. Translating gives CASSLLRDTEAFF.

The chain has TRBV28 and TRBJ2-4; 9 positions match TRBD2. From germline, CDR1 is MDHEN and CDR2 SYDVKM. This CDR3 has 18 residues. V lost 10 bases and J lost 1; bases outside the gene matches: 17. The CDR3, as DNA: TGTGCCACCGGGGGGGGCGGGAGGGTTAGTACGGCCAAAAACATTCAGTACTTC. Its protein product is CATGGGGRVSTAKNIQYF.

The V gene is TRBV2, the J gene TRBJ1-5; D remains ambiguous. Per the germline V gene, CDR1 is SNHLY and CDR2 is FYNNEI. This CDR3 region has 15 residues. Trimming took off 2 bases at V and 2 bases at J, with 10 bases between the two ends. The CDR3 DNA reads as TGTGCCAGCAGTGAAACCAACACCGGCAATCAGCCCCAGCATTTT. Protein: CASSETNTGNQPQHF.

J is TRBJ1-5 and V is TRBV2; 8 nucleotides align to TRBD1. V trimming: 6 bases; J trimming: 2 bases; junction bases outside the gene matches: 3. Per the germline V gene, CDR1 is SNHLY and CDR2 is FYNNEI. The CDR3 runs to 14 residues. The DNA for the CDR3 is TGTGCCAGCAGCTTGGACAGGGGCAATCAGCCCCAGCATTTT. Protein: CASSLDRGNQPQHF. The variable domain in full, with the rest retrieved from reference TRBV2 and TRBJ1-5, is EPEVTQTPSHQVTQMGQEVILRCVPISNHLYFYWYRQILGQKVEFLVSFYNNEISEKSEIFDDQFSVERPDGSNFTLKIRSTKLEDSAMYFCASSLDRGNQPQHFGDGTRLSIL.

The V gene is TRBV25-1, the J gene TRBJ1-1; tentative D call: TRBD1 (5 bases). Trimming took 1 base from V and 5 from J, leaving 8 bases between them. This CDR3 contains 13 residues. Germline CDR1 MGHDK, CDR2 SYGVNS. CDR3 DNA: TGTGCCAGCAGTGAATCAGGGCGGACTGAAGCTTTCTTT. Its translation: CASSESGRTEAFF.